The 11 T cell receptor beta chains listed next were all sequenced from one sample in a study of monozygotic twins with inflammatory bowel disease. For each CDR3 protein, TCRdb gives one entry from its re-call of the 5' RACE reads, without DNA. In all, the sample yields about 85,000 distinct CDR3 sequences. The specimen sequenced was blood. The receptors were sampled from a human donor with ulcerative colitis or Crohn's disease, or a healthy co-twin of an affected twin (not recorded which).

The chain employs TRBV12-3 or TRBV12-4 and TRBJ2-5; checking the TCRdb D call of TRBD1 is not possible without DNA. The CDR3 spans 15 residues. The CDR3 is CASSYQGGDQETQYF.

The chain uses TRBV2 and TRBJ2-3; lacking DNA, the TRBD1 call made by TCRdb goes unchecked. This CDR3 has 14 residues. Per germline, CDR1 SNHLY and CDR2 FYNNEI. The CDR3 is CASRGLFVEGTQYF.

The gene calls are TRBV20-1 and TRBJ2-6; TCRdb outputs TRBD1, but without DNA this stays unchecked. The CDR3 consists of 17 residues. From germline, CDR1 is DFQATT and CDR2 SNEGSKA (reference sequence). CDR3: CSAYGTSVISGANVLTF.

The CDR3 sequence: CASSQERGGLAGGYTF. The chain is built from TRBV3-1 and TRBJ1-2. The CDR3 contains 16 residues. Germline V CDR1 and CDR2: LGHDT, YNNKEL (reference sequence).

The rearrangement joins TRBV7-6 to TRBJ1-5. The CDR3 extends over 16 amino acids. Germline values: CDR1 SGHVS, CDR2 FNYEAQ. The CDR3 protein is CASSLTDGYSNQPQHF.

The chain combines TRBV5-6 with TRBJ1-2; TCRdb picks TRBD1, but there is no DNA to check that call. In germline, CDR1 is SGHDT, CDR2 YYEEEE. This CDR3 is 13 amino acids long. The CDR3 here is CASSLGGIYGYTF.

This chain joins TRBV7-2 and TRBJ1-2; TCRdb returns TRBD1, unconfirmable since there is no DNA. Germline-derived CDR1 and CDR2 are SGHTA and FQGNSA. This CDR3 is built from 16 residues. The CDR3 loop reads CASLESRGRIVGGYTF.

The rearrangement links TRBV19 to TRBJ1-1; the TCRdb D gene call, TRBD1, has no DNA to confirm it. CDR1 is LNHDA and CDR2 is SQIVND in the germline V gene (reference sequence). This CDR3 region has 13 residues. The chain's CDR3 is CASSPSLNTEAFF.

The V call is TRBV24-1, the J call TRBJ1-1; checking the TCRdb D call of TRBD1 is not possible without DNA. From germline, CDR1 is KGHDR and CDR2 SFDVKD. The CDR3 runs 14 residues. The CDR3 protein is CATSDPRDGTEAFF.

This chain's CDR3 is CSATTAIANEKLFF. The gene calls are TRBV20-1 and TRBJ1-4. CDR1 and CDR2 (germline): DFQATT, SNEGSKA (reference sequence). The CDR3 spans 14 residues.

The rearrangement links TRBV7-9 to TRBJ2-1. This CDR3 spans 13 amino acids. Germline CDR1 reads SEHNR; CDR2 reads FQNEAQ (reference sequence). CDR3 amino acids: CASSLDTVNEQFF.